This TCR beta chain was obtained from a study of shared T cell receptors in the human thymus. Sequencing was performed with immunoSEQ multiplex PCR; in TCRdb, only in-frame clones are kept and a portion is missing. The sample contains hundreds of thousands of clones, 87% of which appear only once. The CDR3 contains 17 residues. Trimming stripped 0 bases from V and 3 bases from J, with 16 bases between. Looked up from germline, CDR1 is MNHEY and CDR2 is SMNVEV (reference sequence). These sequences were also reported in another study, on human thymus T cells. That source reports: Finnish infants who were healthy and having corrective surgery for congenital heart defects made up the donors. In corrective heart surgery, resections were taken, and these provided the thymus tissue. Thymic and blood repertoires seemed to favor certain V and J genes. Related work found strong thymic repertoire overlap between unrelated individuals.

The TCR comes from a boy less than two years old with a congenital heart defect. This chain joins TRBV27 and TRBJ2-3; D is uncertain. The sequencing input was thymocytes. This CDR3 reads CASSLSGAAPTTDTQYF. The CDR3 coding sequence is TGTGCCAGCAGTTTATCGGGTGCGGCCCCGACTACAGATACGCAGTATTTT.